The 8 T cell receptor beta chains in this list originate from one sample, sequenced in a study of T-cell reconstitution after alpha-beta-depleted transplantation in children. Preparing the TCRbeta library involved the use of unique molecular identifiers. MiXCR was run by TCRdb on the PCR reads, yielding one entry per CDR3 protein. The table records a few hundred thousand distinct CDR3 sequences, 11% of them present only once. The specimen comprised peripheral blood, sampled 180 days after TCRalphabeta/CD19-depleted stem cell transplant. These receptors all come from a male patient aged 2-10 years who had a stem cell transplant for chronic granulomatous disease, so the T cells may come from the graft donor.

This clonotype was counted only a few times. The V call is TRBV2, the J call TRBJ2-1, with 10 bases aligning to TRBD2. The junction had 2 bases not matched to a gene; V was cut back by 8 bases and J by 7 bases. CDR3 length: 12 amino acids. Germline V gene data show CDR1 as SNHLY and CDR2 as FYNNEI. This CDR3 is CASSGLANEQFF. The CDR3 nucleotides read TGTGCCAGCTCGGGACTAGCGAATGAGCAGTTCTTC.

This clonotype appeared many times. This chain joins TRBV20-1 and TRBJ2-3; 9 bases fit TRBD2. V dropped 5 bases and J dropped 6; count of bases not matched to a gene: 12. This CDR3 region has 15 residues. Germline V gene lookup returns CDR1 DFQATT and CDR2 SNEGSKA (reference sequence). CDR3 DNA: TGCAGTGCTCCTCTAGCGGGATTATCGAGCGATACGCAGTATTTT. It translates to CSAPLAGLSSDTQYF.

This clonotype was seen repeatedly, ten times or more. The V gene is TRBV10-3, the J gene TRBJ2-2, with D perhaps matching TRBD1 (5 bases). V gave up 2 bases and J gave up 1 base, with 8 bases separating them. CDR3 length: 15 residues. Germline V gives CDR1 ENHRY, CDR2 SYGVKD. The CDR3 sequence: CAISEHQGNTGELFF. The DNA for the CDR3 is TGTGCCATCAGTGAGCACCAGGGGAACACCGGGGAGCTGTTTTTT.

This clonotype appeared many times. V is TRBV29-1 and J is TRBJ1-2; tentative D call: TRBD1 (5 bases). Between the trimmed V and J ends, which lost 5 bases and 3 bases, there was a span of 13 bases. The CDR3 consists of 13 residues. Germline V lookup: CDR1 SQVTM, CDR2 ANQGSEA. The CDR3 sequence is CSVIPGGDYGYTF. In DNA, the CDR3 is TGCAGCGTTATCCCTGGGGGGGACTATGGCTACACCTTC. The full variable domain, completed using reference TRBV29-1 and TRBJ1-2, is SAVISQKPSRDICQRGTSLTIQCQVDSQVTMMFWYRQQPGQSLTLIATANQGSEATYESGFVIDKFPISRPNLTFSTLTVSNMSPEDSSIYLCSVIPGGDYGYTFGSGTRLTVV.

Remarks on this clonotype: This sequence may be a read error, since a much larger clone differs from it by one base. The rearrangement uses TRBV4-2 and TRBJ2-4; 12 positions match TRBD1. The germline V gene encodes CDR1 LGHNA and CDR2 YNFKEQ. The CDR3 is made up of 15 amino acids. Here the CDR3 reads CASSQAKGTGGRLLF. The DNA for the CDR3 is TGTGCCAGCAGCCAAGCTAAAGGGACAGGGGGCCGCTTGCTCTTC.

This clonotype was counted many times. This chain joins TRBV4-2 and TRBJ2-1; D possibly corresponds to TRBD1 (6 bases). The V end was cut by 3 bases, the J end by 4 bases, with 10 bases between. The germline CDR1 and CDR2 sequences are LGHNA and YNFKEQ. The CDR3 is made up of 14 amino acids. CDR3 sequence (DNA): TGTGCCAGCAGCCACGCCGGACAGTACAATGAGCAGTTCTTC. Translation gives CASSHAGQYNEQFF.

With respect to this clonotype: A read error may explain this, as a much larger clone is one base away. The missing conserved phenylalanine or tryptophan at the end of this CDR3 makes a read error likely. This rearrangement joins TRBV3-1 to TRBJ2-1; D gene unclear. CDR1 and CDR2 from the germline V gene are LGHDT and YNNKEL (reference sequence). The V end was cut by 7 bases, the J end by 4 bases, with 11 bases between. The CDR3 is 13 amino acids. CDR3 bases: TGTGCCAGCAAACATATAGGTTACAATGAGCAGTTCCTC. The encoded protein is CASKHIGYNEQFL.

This clonotype was seen a handful of times. The V gene is TRBV4-1, the J gene TRBJ2-5; D call uncertain. This CDR3 is 17 amino acids long. V shed 1 base and J shed 4 bases, with 19 bases lying between them. The germline V gene has CDR1 MGHRA and CDR2 YSYEKL. CDR3 nucleotides: TGCGCCAGCAGCCAAGGGGGTAATTTAGGGCCAGGAGAGACCCAGTACTTC. This gives the protein CASSQGGNLGPGETQYF.